Listed below are T cell receptor beta chains from one sample, sequenced in a study of vaccination and CD4 T cells after COVID-19. A single record per CDR3 protein comes from TCRdb applying MiXCR to the PCR reads. The table shows several thousand distinct CDR3 sequences, with 30% to 45% occurring only once. For these receptors, no antigen is known. Sequencing was performed on CD4+ T cells from blood, cultured in vitro. These TCRs come from a human donor who had recovered from COVID-19. The CDR3 runs from the conserved cysteine through the conserved F or W. A D gene is named only where the DNA matches it firmly.

TRBV20-1,TRBD2,CSALDSGGITDTQYF
TRBV11-2,NA,CASRGDTMNTEAFF
TRBV10-1,NA,CAEVKSQETQYF
TRBV24-1,NA,CATSDPQKGAPGTQYF
TRBV14,TRBD2,CASSQMGGGVYEQYF
TRBV5-1,NA,CASSLEGRGGYTF
TRBV12-3/TRBV12-4,TRBD1,CASSYGTGATEAFF
TRBV12-5,NA,CASVGMDGADTQYF
TRBV12-3/TRBV12-4,NA,CASRHRDLAKNIQYF
TRBV30,NA,CAWSKGQGSNQPQHF
TRBV7-5,NA,CISVSEVPRSGNSPLHF
TRBV2,TRBD1,CASRDRGGETQYF
TRBV5-4,NA,CASSLSRDQPQHF
TRBV20-1,NA,CSARVGGPIVNTEAFF
TRBV10-3,NA,CAIRLQGMNTEAFF
TRBV2,NA,CASSEDGGSRGVYSNQPQHF
TRBV2,NA,CASSVTGRAYGYTF
TRBV2,NA,CASTRTDGYEQYF
TRBV10-3,TRBD1,CAIRETGGLFYGYTF
TRBV20-1,NA,CSARVGGSGNTIYF
TRBV19,NA,CASSFQRGETQYF
TRBV19,NA,CASSIRGNQPQHF
TRBV19,TRBD1,CASSIPRQGLYGYTF
TRBV20-1,NA,CSARVGALNTEAFF
TRBV6-1,TRBD1,CASRGPGQAYYGYTF
TRBV11-3,TRBD2,CASSLEAGRVSEQFF
TRBV7-2,NA,CASSYGIPMFRLHF
TRBV19,NA,CASSIAGGTYEQYF
TRBV7-9,TRBD2,CASSPPGLAGGLTGELFF
TRBV7-8,NA,CASSLTDTQYF
TRBV24-1,TRBD1,CATSDSKTGGFGGYTF
TRBV6-5,NA,CASSFAGTEAFF
TRBV19,NA,CASSIDPFYTEAFF
TRBV2,NA,CASSVGGRSQPQHF
TRBV30,TRBD1,CAWSVAGGASYEQYF
TRBV20-1,TRBD1,CSASPEIAGGPYGYTF
TRBV7-8,NA,CASSFHWGGTEAFF
TRBV6-1,NA,CASSRGEETQYF
TRBV3-1,NA,CASSQDGQPNQPQHF
TRBV10-1,NA,CASSETHLLVPSTDTQYF
TRBV6-1,NA,CASGFSTDTDTQYF
TRBV12-3/TRBV12-4,NA,CASTPSRGNTEAFF
TRBV6-1,NA,CASSEAGGYTF
TRBV20-1,TRBD2,CSASPGLAGDEQFF
TRBV27,TRBD1,CATTGRRGTGELFF
TRBV20-1,TRBD2,CSASPLGLAGGGSTDTQYF